This TCR beta chain appears in the sequencing data of a study of T-cell memory formation after mild COVID-19. Study as a whole: There were largely donor-specific TCR clusters.

Details on this clonotype: What it binds is not known.

TCRdb re-analysed the 5' RACE reads in MiXCR, keeping a single row per CDR3 protein. Counted here are around 150,000 distinct CDR3 sequences, 25% to 40% occurring once; the ten biggest clones make up 12%. Trimming removed 5 bases from V and 0 bases from J; junction bases left unmatched: 4. Per the germline V gene, CDR1 is SGHVS and CDR2 is FQNEAQ. CDR3 length equals 17 residues. Findings and limits, study-wide: Clones that contracted clustered mainly in CM and EM if CD4+ and in EMRA if CD8+.

This receptor was taken from an adult woman who had mild COVID-19 (a few samples of this study predate the infection). Cell type and time point are not known. Sequenced: PBMCs or a T cell subset sorted from them (not recorded which). The chain employs TRBV7-8 and TRBJ2-6; the match to TRBD2 covers 10 bases. The CDR3 DNA reads as TGTGCCAGCAGCCCCTGGACTAGCGGCTCTGGGGCCAACGTCCTGACTTTC. This gives the protein CASSPWTSGSGANVLTF.